This T cell receptor (beta chain) was recorded in a study of Graves' ophthalmopathy and Graves' hyperthyroidism (dated 2018 in TCRdb). Notes on the research overall: Peripheral blood samples were taken at the time of initial diagnosis, before any treatment was given. For independent validation, a separate cohort was made up of about 18 hyperthyroidism patients plus 17 patients who later progressed from hyperthyroidism to ophthalmopathy. In total, over 130 blood samples were TCR-sequenced: approximately 42 ophthalmopathy, some 72 hyperthyroidism and about 17 hyperthyroidism-to-ophthalmopathy patients. To explore V-J signatures that distinguish ophthalmopathy from hyperthyroidism, a discovery set of under 110 patients was enrolled, made up of 40 to 45 with ophthalmopathy and 55 to 65 with stable hyperthyroidism. After sampling, hyperthyroidism patients received methimazole starting at 30 mg daily, and ophthalmopathy patients received high-dose intravenous methylprednisolone. T-cell repertoires of thyroid tissue and blood were compared in 5 or 6 hyperthyroidism patients. TCR beta repertoire signatures were used to distinguish Graves' ophthalmopathy from Graves' hyperthyroidism and to predict progression to ophthalmopathy. Broad study findings and their caveats: Most expanded thyroid clonotypes with a frequency above 0.001 also appeared in blood, which suggests that blood repertoires may reflect the immune response in the thyroid. No statistical method was used to predetermine the sample size, and group allocation was not hidden from the investigators. In validation, the model predicted ophthalmopathy progression with about 71% sensitivity and approximately 78% specificity; roughly 12 predicted patients were CT-confirmed with GO in a median of around 6 months. In cross-validation, the 13-signature model distinguished ophthalmopathy from stable hyperthyroidism with 87.88% sensitivity and 81.08% specificity, while in the test set the corresponding values were 80% and 75%.

Ophthalmopathy patients were characterized by moderately to severely active disease, a Clinical Activity Score of at least 3, a NOSPECS grade of at least 4, and a disease duration under 3 months. Anyone with other autoimmune diseases, uncontrolled infections, pregnancy or lactation was excluded from the study. Diagnosis was based on clinical symptoms, serum thyroxine, TRAb, thyroid ultrasound and orbital computed tomography. Ficoll-Paque density gradient centrifugation was used to isolate PBMCs from about 9 ml of fresh peripheral blood. Total RNA was extracted with Trizol reagent and quality-checked on an Agilent 2100 Bioanalyzer. The junction carries 18 bases between V and J, which are trimmed by 0 bases and 0 bases respectively. From a lookup of the germline V gene, CDR1 and CDR2 are ENHRY and SYGVKD. The CDR3 spans 19 residues, from the cysteine through the phenylalanine. Of the read, only the CDR3 DNA is kept; its 57 bases are in frame from base 1.

This clonotype was seen at least ten times. Its antigen is unknown. Base-call qualities are not available, and no considerably larger clone is one nucleotide away. For repertoire sequencing, TCR beta CDR3 regions were amplified from RNA transcripts. HTBI primers and the Qiagen OneStep RT-PCR kit were used in a first-round RT-PCR, which was followed by a second-round multiplex PCR, size selection and purification. The libraries underwent paired-end sequencing with 100 bp reads on an Illumina HiSeq2000. On the authors' methods: SOAPnuke was used for read processing, and reads with adapters, uncalled bases, a mean Phred below 15, or no exact constant-primer or identifier match were discarded. COPE v1.2.5 was used to merge the high-quality paired reads. Unique nucleotide sequences were defined as clonotypes and aligned to IMGT TRB V, D and J references using MiTCR v1.1. The analysis was limited to V-J combinations with a frequency above 0.0001, which together covered 99.2% of repertoires. For each V-J combination, a TCR clonal expansion and chaos score was defined as F50 clonal expansion divided by the chaos observed in the TCRdist matrix. Welch's t-statistics and random forest were used to reduce features to some 13 V-J combinations, which were fed into a naive Bayes classifier. The Morisita-Horn index was used to measure how similar the thyroid and blood repertoires were. TCRdb reanalyzed the raw reads on its own, using fastp at Q25 for trimming and MiXCR for clone calling, and kept in-frame beta chains. Identical CDR3 protein sequences are pooled into one entry, listed with their most common genes and DNA. The V and J calls come from TCRdb's annotation, not from the publication. The sample records hundreds of thousands of distinct CDR3 sequences, approximately 39% of which are singletons. The top ten clonotypes cover 3% to 3.5% of the sample.

The specimen sequenced was peripheral blood. This chain joins TRBV10-3 to TRBJ1-3; matching of 5 bases hints at TRBD1 as the D gene. The clonotype was recovered from an adult man with Graves' ophthalmopathy. DNA sequence: TGTGCCATCAGTGAGTCATCTCCGGGACGGCGAGCCTCTGGAAACACCATATATTTT. It is translated as CAISESSPGRRASGNTIYF.